This T cell receptor beta chain was documented in a study of T cells after yellow fever vaccination. Study overall: Some fractions had low cell numbers, and these were prepared with SMART-Seq v4 Ultra Low Input.

The sample holds a few counts of this clonotype. What it binds is unknown. The V end lost 3 bases, the J end lost 0 bases, and 9 bases lay between the germline ends. The CDR3 consists of 14 residues. CDR1 MDHEN and CDR2 SYDVKM come from the germline V gene. Findings of the study overall: It was a small share of clonotypes that appeared in both CD4 and CD8 compartments. Reappearing after the booster were most of the clones from primary vaccination (around 96% CD4, about 87% CD8).

5'RACE template switching produced TCR cDNA carrying a universal primer site and UMIs. TCRdb reprocessed the 5' RACE reads via MiXCR and lists one record per CDR3 protein. The sample carries some 670,000 distinct CDR3 sequences, 9% to 15% recorded once. The sequence came from a man aged 25-40 years who received the YFV17D yellow fever vaccine. The chain carries TRBV28 and TRBJ2-7; no definite D call. The source was PBMCs, collected on the day of the yellow fever booster vaccination. This chain's CDR3 is CASSFYSSSYEQYF. In nucleotides, the CDR3 is TGTGCCAGCAGTTTTTACTCGAGCTCCTACGAGCAGTACTTC.